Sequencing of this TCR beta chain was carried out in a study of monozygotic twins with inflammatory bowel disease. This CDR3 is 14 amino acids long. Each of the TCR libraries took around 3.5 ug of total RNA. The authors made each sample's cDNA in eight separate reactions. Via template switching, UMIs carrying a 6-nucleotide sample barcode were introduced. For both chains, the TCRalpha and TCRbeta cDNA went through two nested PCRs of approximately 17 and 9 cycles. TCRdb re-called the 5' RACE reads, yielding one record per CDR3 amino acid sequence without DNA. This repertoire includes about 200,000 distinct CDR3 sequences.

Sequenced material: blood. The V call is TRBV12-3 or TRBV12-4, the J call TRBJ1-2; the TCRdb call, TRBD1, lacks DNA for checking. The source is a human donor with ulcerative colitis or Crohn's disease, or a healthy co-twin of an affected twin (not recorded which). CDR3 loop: CASSPTSTGVGYTF.